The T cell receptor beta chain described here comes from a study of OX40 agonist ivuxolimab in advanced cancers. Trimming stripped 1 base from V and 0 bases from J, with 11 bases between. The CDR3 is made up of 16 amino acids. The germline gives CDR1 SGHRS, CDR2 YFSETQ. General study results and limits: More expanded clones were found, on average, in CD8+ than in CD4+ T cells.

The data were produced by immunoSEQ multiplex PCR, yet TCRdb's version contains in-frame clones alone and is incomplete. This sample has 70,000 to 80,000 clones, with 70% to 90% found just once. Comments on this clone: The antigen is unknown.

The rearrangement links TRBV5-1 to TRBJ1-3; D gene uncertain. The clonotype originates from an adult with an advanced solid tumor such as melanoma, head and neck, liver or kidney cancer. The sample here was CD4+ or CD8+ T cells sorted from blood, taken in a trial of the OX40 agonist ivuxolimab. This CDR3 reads CASSLTRLGSGNTIYF. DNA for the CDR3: TGCGCCAGCAGCTTGACTCGCCTCGGCTCTGGAAACACCATATATTTT.